A selection of T cell receptor beta chains follows, all from one sample in a study of OX40 agonist ivuxolimab in advanced cancers. The protocol was immunoSEQ multiplex PCR, while the TCRdb copy is restricted to in-frame clones and leaves out a portion. This sample yields roughly 75,000 clones, of which about 94% are seen a single time; under 8% belongs to the top ten. Sequences were derived from CD4+ or CD8+ T cells sorted from blood, sampled in a trial of the OX40 agonist ivuxolimab. The source is an adult with an advanced solid tumor such as melanoma, head and neck, liver or kidney cancer. The CDR3 runs from the conserved cysteine through the conserved F or W. The order of the fields is J gene, clone size, D gene, CDR3 length, V gene, CDR3 protein, CDR3 DNA. A D gene is named only where the DNA matches it firmly. Some rows have no size entry. The others give once, few or many, or a class for an expanded clone.

j_call: TRBJ2-7
clone_size: once
d_call: TRBD2
cdr3_length: 13
v_call: TRBV7-6
cdr3_aa: CASSFGGAYEQYF
cdr3_nt: TGTGCCAGCAGCTTCGGGGGGGCCTACGAGCAGTACTTC

j_call: TRBJ2-2
clone_size: NA
d_call: NA
cdr3_length: 13
v_call: TRBV5-4
cdr3_aa: CASSPGPTGELFF
cdr3_nt: TGTGCCAGCAGTCCGGGCCCTACCGGGGAGCTGTTTTTT

j_call: TRBJ1-1
clone_size: NA
d_call: NA
cdr3_length: 15
v_call: TRBV27
cdr3_aa: CASSFGGGMNNEAFF
cdr3_nt: TGTGCCAGCAGTTTTGGGGGTGGCATGAACAATGAAGCTTTCTTT

j_call: TRBJ1-1
clone_size: NA
d_call: NA
cdr3_length: 13
v_call: TRBV7-7
cdr3_aa: CASSLSRVTEAFF
cdr3_nt: TGTGCTAGCAGCTTATCCAGGGTCACTGAAGCTTTCTTT

j_call: TRBJ2-2
clone_size: NA
d_call: NA
cdr3_length: 13
v_call: TRBV9
cdr3_aa: CASSEGGPGELFF
cdr3_nt: TGTGCCAGCAGCGAGGGGGGCCCCGGGGAGCTGTTTTTT

j_call: TRBJ1-1
clone_size: NA
d_call: NA
cdr3_length: 16
v_call: TRBV4-2
cdr3_aa: CASSQEPVPIDTEAFF
cdr3_nt: TGTGCCAGCAGCCAAGAACCGGTACCTATCGACACTGAAGCTTTCTTT

j_call: TRBJ2-7
clone_size: NA
d_call: TRBD2
cdr3_length: 14
v_call: TRBV27
cdr3_aa: CASSWGLVPYEQYF
cdr3_nt: TGTGCCAGCAGTTGGGGACTAGTCCCCTACGAGCAGTACTTC

j_call: TRBJ2-7
clone_size: NA
d_call: TRBD2
cdr3_length: 14
v_call: TRBV5-1
cdr3_aa: CASSRTGGSYEQYF
cdr3_nt: TGCGCCAGCAGCCGGACGGGGGGCTCCTACGAGCAGTACTTC

j_call: TRBJ1-1
clone_size: NA
d_call: NA
cdr3_length: 14
v_call: TRBV30
cdr3_aa: CALEQGGWNTEAFF
cdr3_nt: TGTGCCCTGGAGCAGGGAGGCTGGAACACTGAAGCTTTCTTT

j_call: TRBJ2-7
clone_size: NA
d_call: TRBD1
cdr3_length: 14
v_call: TRBV7-9
cdr3_aa: CASSSDRGTYEQYF
cdr3_nt: TGTGCCAGCAGCTCGGACAGGGGAACCTACGAGCAGTACTTC

j_call: TRBJ1-5
clone_size: NA
d_call: TRBD1
cdr3_length: 15
v_call: TRBV6-5
cdr3_aa: CATELRGRGNQPQHF
cdr3_nt: TGTGCCACCGAACTCAGGGGGCGCGGCAATCAGCCCCAGCATTTT

j_call: TRBJ1-1
clone_size: NA
d_call: NA
cdr3_length: 13
v_call: TRBV27
cdr3_aa: CASSFVGPTEAFF
cdr3_nt: TGTGCCAGCAGTTTCGTCGGGCCCACTGAAGCTTTCTTT

j_call: TRBJ2-3
clone_size: NA
d_call: NA
cdr3_length: 12
v_call: TRBV28
cdr3_aa: CASSPSTDTQYF
cdr3_nt: TGTGCCAGCAGTCCTAGCACAGATACGCAGTATTTT

j_call: TRBJ1-4
clone_size: NA
d_call: TRBD1
cdr3_length: 15
v_call: TRBV19
cdr3_aa: CASSIRDSPSEKLFF
cdr3_nt: TGTGCCAGTAGTATCCGGGACAGTCCCAGTGAAAAACTGTTTTTT

j_call: TRBJ2-5
clone_size: NA
d_call: NA
cdr3_length: 16
v_call: TRBV6-5
cdr3_aa: CASSYGSGGHQETQYF
cdr3_nt: TGTGCCAGCAGTTACGGCTCTGGAGGCCACCAAGAGACCCAGTACTTC